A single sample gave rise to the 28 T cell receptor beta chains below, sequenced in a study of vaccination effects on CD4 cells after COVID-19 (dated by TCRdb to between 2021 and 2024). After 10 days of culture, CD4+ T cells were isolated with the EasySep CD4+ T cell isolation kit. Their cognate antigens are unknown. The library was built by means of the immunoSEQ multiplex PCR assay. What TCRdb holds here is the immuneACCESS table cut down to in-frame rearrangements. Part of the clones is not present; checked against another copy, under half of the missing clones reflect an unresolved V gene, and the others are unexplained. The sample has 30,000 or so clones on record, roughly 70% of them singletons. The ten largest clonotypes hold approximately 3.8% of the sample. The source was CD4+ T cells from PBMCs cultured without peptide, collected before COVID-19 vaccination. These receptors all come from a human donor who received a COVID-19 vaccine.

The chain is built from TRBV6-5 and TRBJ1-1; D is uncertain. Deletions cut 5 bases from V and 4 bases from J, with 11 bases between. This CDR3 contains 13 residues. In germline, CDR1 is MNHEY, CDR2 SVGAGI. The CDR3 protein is CASSQPTTTEAFF. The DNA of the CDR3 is TGTGCCAGCAGTCAACCAACAACCACTGAAGCTTTCTTT.

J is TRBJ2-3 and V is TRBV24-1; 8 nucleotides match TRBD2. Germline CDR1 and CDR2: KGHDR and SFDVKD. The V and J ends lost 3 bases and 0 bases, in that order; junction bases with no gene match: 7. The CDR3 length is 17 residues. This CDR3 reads CATSDIAGRSSTDTQYF. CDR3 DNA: TGTGCCACCAGTGATATAGCGGGGAGGTCTAGCACAGATACGCAGTATTTT.

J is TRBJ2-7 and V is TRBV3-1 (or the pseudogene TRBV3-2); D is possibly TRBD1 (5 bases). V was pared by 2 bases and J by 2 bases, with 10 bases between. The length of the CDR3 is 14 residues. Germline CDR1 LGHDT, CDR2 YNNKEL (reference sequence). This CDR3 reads CASSQSGITYEQYF. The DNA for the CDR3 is TGTGCCAGCAGCCAATCAGGGATAACCTACGAGCAGTACTTC.

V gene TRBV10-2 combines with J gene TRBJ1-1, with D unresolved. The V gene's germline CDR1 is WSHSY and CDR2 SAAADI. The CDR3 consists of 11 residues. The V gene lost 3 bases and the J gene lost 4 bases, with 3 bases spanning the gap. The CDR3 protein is CASSDGTEAFF. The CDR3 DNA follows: TGCGCCAGCAGTGATGGCACTGAAGCTTTCTTT.

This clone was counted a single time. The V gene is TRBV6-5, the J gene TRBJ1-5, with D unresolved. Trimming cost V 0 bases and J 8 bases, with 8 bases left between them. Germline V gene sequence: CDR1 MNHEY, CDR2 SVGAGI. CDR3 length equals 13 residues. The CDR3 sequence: CASSYSYGEPQHF. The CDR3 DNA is TGTGCCAGCAGTTACTCCTACGGGGAGCCCCAGCATTTT.

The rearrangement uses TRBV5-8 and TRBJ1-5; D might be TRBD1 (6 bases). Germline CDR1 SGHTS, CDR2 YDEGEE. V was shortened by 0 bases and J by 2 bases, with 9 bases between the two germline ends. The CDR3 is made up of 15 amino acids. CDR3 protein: CASSLAGAGNQPQHF. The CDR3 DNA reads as TGTGCCAGCAGCTTGGCAGGGGCCGGCAATCAGCCCCAGCATTTT.

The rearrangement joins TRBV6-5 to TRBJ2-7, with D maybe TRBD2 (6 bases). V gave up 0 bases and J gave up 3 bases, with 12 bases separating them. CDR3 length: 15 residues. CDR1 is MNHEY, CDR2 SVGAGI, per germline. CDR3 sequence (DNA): TGTGCCAGCAGTTACTCGGGGGGTGGTAGCTACGAGCAGTACTTC. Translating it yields CASSYSGGGSYEQYF.

CDR3 in amino acids: CASSPQDRINEKLFF. The CDR3 DNA sequence: TGTGCCAGTAGTCCTCAAGACAGGATAAATGAAAAACTGTTTTTT. The rearrangement uses TRBV19 and TRBJ1-4; a possible D gene is TRBD1 (6 bases). The CDR3 loop spans 15 amino acids. Germline V gives CDR1 LNHDA, CDR2 SQIVND (reference sequence). Trimming shortened V by 5 bases and J by 5 bases, and 15 bases separated the two germline ends.

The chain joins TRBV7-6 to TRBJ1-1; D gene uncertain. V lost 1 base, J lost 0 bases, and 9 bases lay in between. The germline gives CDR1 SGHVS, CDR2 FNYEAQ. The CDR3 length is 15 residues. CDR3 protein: CASSLEDALNTEAFF. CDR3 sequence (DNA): TGTGCCAGCAGCTTAGAAGATGCCTTGAACACTGAAGCTTTCTTT.

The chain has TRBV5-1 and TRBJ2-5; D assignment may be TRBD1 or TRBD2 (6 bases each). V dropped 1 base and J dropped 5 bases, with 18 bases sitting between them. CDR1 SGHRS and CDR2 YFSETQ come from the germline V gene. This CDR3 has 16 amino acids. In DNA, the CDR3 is TGCGCCAGCAGCTTGCAACCAACGGGGGCACAGGAGACCCAGTACTTC. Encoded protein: CASSLQPTGAQETQYF.

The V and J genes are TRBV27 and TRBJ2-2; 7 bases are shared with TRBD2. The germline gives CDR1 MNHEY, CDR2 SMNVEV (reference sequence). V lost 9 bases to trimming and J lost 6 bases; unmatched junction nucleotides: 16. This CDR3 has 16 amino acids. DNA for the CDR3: TGTGCCAGTAAGAGCGGGTTCGCGGGAGTAGCCGGGGAGCTGTTTTTT. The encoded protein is CASKSGFAGVAGELFF.

CDR3 bases: TGCGCCAGCTCCGTTGGAGCCACCTACGAGCAGTACTTC. Its protein is CASSVGATYEQYF. The chain employs TRBV5-1 and TRBJ2-7, with D unclear. V shed 7 bases and J shed 2 bases, with 13 bases lying between them. The germline V gene encodes CDR1 SGHRS and CDR2 YFSETQ. This CDR3 comprises 13 residues.

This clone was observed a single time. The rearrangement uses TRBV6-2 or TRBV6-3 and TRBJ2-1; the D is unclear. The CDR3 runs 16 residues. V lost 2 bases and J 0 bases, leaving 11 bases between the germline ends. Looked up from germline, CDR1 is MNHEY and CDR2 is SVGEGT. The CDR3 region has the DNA TGTGCCAGCAGTTACATGATAACAGTCTCCTACAATGAGCAGTTCTTC. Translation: CASSYMITVSYNEQFF.

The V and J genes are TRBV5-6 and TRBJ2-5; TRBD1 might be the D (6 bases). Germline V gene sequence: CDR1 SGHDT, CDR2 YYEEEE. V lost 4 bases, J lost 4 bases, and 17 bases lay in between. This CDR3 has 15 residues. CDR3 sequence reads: CASSLSVGGGETQYF. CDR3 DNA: TGTGCCAGCAGCCTAAGCGTTGGGGGCGGAGAGACCCAGTACTTC. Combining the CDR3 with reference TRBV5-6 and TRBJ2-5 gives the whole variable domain DAGVTQSPTHLIKTRGQQVTLRCSPKSGHDTVSWYQQALGQGPQFIFQYYEEEERQRGNFPDRFSGHQFPNYSSELNVNALLLGDSALYLCASSLSVGGGETQYFGPGTRLLVL.

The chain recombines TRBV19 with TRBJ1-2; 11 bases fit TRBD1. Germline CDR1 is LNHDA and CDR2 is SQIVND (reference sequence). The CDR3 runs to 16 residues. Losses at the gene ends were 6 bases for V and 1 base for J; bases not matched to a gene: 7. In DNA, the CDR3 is TGTGCCAGTAGAGGGGGACAGGGGGGCGTTAACTATGGCTACACCTTC. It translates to CASRGGQGGVNYGYTF.

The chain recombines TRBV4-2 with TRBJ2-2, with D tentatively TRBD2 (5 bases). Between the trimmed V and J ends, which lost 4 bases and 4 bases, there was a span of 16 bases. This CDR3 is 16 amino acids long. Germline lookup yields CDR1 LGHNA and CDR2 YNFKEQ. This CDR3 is CASSPGVVGSTGELFF. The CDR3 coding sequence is TGTGCCAGCAGCCCCGGGGTAGTTGGGAGCACCGGGGAGCTGTTTTTT.

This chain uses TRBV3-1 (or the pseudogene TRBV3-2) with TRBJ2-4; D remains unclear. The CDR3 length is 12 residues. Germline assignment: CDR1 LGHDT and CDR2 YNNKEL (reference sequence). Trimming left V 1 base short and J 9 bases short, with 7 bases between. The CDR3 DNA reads TGTGCCAGCAGCCAAGTAGAGACCATTCAGTACTTC. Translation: CASSQVETIQYF.

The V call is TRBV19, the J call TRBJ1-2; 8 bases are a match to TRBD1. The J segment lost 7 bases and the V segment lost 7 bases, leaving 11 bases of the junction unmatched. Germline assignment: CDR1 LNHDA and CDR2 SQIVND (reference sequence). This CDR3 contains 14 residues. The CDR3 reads CASNPMDRESGYTF. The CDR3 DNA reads TGTGCCAGTAACCCGATGGACAGGGAGAGTGGCTACACCTTC. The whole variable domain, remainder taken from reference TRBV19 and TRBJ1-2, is DGGITQSPKYLFRKEGQNVTLSCEQNLNHDAMYWYRQDPGQGLRLIYYSQIVNDFQKGDIAEGYSVSREKKESFPLTVTSAQKNPTAFYLCASNPMDRESGYTFGSGTRLTVV.

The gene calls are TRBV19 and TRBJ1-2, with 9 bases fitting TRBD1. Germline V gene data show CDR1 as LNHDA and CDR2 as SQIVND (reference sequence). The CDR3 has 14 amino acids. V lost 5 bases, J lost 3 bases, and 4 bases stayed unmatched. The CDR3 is CASSLQGADYGYTF. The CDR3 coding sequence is TGTGCCAGTAGTTTACAGGGGGCGGACTATGGCTACACCTTC.

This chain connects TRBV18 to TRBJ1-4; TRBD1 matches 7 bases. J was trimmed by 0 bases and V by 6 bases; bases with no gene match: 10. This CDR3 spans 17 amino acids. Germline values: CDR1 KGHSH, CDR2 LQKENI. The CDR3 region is CASSLGWDRTTNEKLFF. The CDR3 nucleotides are TGTGCCAGCTCCCTCGGCTGGGACAGAACAACTAATGAAAAACTGTTTTTT.

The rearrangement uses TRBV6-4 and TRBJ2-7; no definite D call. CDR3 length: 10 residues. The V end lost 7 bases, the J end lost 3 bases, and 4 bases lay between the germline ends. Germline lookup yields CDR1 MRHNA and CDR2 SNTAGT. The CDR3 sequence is CASIGYEQYF. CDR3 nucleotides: TGTGCCAGCATTGGCTACGAGCAGTACTTC.

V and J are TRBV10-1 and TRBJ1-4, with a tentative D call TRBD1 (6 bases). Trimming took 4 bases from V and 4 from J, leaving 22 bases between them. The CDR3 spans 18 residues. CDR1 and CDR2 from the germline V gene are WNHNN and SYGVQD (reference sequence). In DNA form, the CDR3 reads TGCGCCAGCAGTGCATGGGGACAATCCACGGAGAATAATGAAAAACTGTTTTTT. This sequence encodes CASSAWGQSTENNEKLFF.

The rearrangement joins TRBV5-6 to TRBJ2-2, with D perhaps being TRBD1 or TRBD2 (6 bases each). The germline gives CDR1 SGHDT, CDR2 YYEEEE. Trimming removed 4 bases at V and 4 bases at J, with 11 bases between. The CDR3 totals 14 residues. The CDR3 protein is CASSPGAGTGELFF. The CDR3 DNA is TGTGCCAGCAGCCCGGGGGCGGGCACCGGGGAGCTGTTTTTT. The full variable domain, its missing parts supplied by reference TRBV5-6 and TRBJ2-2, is DAGVTQSPTHLIKTRGQQVTLRCSPKSGHDTVSWYQQALGQGPQFIFQYYEEEERQRGNFPDRFSGHQFPNYSSELNVNALLLGDSALYLCASSPGAGTGELFFGEGSRLTVL.

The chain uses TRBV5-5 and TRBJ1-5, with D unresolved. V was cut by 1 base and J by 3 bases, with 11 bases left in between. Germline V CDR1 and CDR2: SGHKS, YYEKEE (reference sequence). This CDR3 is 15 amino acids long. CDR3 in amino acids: CASSLLGMDNQPQHF. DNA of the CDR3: TGTGCCAGCAGCTTGCTAGGGATGGACAATCAGCCCCAGCATTTT.

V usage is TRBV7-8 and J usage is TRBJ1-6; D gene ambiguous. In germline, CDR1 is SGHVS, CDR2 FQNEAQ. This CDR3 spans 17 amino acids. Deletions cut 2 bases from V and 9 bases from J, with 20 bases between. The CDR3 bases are TGTGCCAGCAGCTTAATTTCGCCAGTCGGGTTGGGTTCACCCCTCCACTTT. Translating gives CASSLISPVGLGSPLHF.

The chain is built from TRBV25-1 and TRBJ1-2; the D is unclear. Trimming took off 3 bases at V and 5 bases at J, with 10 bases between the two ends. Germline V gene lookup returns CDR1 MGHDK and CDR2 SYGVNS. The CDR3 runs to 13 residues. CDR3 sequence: CASSDKGLYGYTF. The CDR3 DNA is TGTGCCAGCAGTGATAAGGGTCTTTATGGCTACACCTTC.

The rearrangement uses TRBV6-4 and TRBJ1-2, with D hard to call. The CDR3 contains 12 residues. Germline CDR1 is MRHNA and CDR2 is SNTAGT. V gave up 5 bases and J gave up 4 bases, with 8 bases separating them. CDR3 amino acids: CASSNELYGYTF. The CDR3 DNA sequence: TGTGCCAGCAGTAACGAGCTCTATGGCTACACCTTC.

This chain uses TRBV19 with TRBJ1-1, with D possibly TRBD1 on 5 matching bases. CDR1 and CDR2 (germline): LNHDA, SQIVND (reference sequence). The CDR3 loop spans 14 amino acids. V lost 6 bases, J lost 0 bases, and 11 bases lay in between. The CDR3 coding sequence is TGTGCCAGTAGAAAGGGAGGGGTGAACACTGAAGCTTTCTTT. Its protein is CASRKGGVNTEAFF.